The present T cell receptor (beta chain) was sequenced within a study of blood T cell repertoires in COVID-19. Germline assignment: CDR1 SGHNT and CDR2 YENEEA. This CDR3 has 14 amino acids. Trimming removed 2 bases from V and 0 bases from J, with 7 bases in between. Authors' methods: Estimates of nucleated cell counts were drawn from the amplification of reference gene primers. Sequenced by immunoSEQ multiplex PCR; TCRdb stores in-frame clones only, minus some. V, J and clone size derive from that table, while D and trimming were established from the DNA sequence. The table shows about 240,000 clones, with 70% to 90% occurring only once.

The sequence was collected from a middle-aged man with acute or convalescent COVID-19. The specimen was peripheral blood. V usage is TRBV11-3 and J usage is TRBJ1-1; possible D gene TRBD1, 5 bases. CDR3: CASSLSGLNTEAFF. The CDR3 DNA sequence: TGTGCCAGCAGCTTATCAGGGCTGAACACTGAAGCTTTCTTT.